Listed below are T cell receptor beta chains from one sample, sequenced in a study of naive CD8 T cells in extremely preterm neonates. Sequencing used immunoSEQ multiplex PCR; TCRdb keeps in-frame clones, though not all of them. The sample lists approximately 4,600 clones; about 97% were seen once. The sequenced material came from naive CD8+ T cells from cord blood. The receptor set was obtained from a newborn in good health. Each CDR3 is given with its conserved first and last residue. Fields, in order: V gene, D gene, clone size, CDR3 length, J gene, CDR3 protein, CDR3 DNA. D genes are given only for firm matches. Clone size appears in some rows only: once, few, many, or a class for an expanded clone.

v_gene: TRBV4-3
d_gene: -
abundance: -
len: 18
j_gene: TRBJ1-3
CDR3aa: CASSRDSTGGGTIDTIYF
CDR3nt: TGCGCCAGCAGCCGGGATTCTACTGGGGGGGGGACAATCGACACCATATATTTT

v_gene: TRBV20-1
d_gene: -
abundance: -
len: 10
j_gene: TRBJ1-2
CDR3aa: CSARDNGYTF
CDR3nt: TGCAGTGCTAGAGACAATGGCTACACCTTC

v_gene: TRBV23-1
d_gene: -
abundance: few
len: 13
j_gene: TRBJ1-1
CDR3aa: CASSQSRGPEAFF
CDR3nt: TGCGCCAGCAGTCAATCGAGAGGGCCTGAAGCTTTCTTT

v_gene: TRBV5-1
d_gene: -
abundance: -
len: 13
j_gene: TRBJ1-2
CDR3aa: CASSFGQNYGYTF
CDR3nt: TGCGCCAGCAGCTTCGGACAGAACTATGGCTACACCTTC

v_gene: TRBV23-1
d_gene: TRBD1
abundance: -
len: 18
j_gene: TRBJ1-1
CDR3aa: CASTPRGAGGSVNTEAFF
CDR3nt: TGCGCCAGCACCCCCCGAGGAGCAGGGGGGTCGGTGAACACTGAAGCTTTCTTT

v_gene: TRBV30
d_gene: -
abundance: -
len: 12
j_gene: TRBJ2-5
CDR3aa: CACRTGGQTQYF
CDR3nt: TGTGCCTGTCGGACCGGGGGGCAGACCCAGTACTTC

v_gene: TRBV5-8
d_gene: -
abundance: -
len: 14
j_gene: TRBJ1-5
CDR3aa: CASSLLEGHQPQHF
CDR3nt: TGTGCCAGCAGCTTGTTGGAGGGACATCAGCCCCAGCATTTT

v_gene: TRBV9
d_gene: TRBD2
abundance: -
len: 13
j_gene: TRBJ2-7
CDR3aa: CASSATSGDEQYF
CDR3nt: TGTGCCAGCAGCGCCACTAGCGGAGACGAGCAGTACTTC

v_gene: TRBV9
d_gene: TRBD1
abundance: -
len: 14
j_gene: TRBJ2-7
CDR3aa: CASSGPTGSDEQYF
CDR3nt: TGTGCCAGCAGCGGCCCGACAGGGAGTGACGAGCAGTACTTC

v_gene: TRBV19
d_gene: TRBD1
abundance: once
len: 15
j_gene: TRBJ1-1
CDR3aa: CASSLQGGSRTEAFF
CDR3nt: TGTGCCAGTAGCCTCCAGGGGGGAAGCAGGACTGAAGCTTTCTTT

v_gene: TRBV30
d_gene: TRBD1
abundance: -
len: 14
j_gene: TRBJ2-7
CDR3aa: CAWSAGTGGYEQYF
CDR3nt: TGTGCCTGGAGTGCCGGGACAGGGGGCTACGAGCAGTACTTC

v_gene: TRBV28
d_gene: TRBD2
abundance: -
len: 17
j_gene: TRBJ2-3
CDR3aa: CASSFLGGEDPTDTQYF
CDR3nt: TGTGCCAGCAGTTTCCTGGGGGGGGAGGACCCAACAGATACGCAGTATTTT

v_gene: TRBV28
d_gene: TRBD2
abundance: -
len: 14
j_gene: TRBJ2-2
CDR3aa: CASRTSGRTGELFF
CDR3nt: TGTGCCAGCAGGACTAGCGGGAGGACCGGGGAGCTGTTTTTT